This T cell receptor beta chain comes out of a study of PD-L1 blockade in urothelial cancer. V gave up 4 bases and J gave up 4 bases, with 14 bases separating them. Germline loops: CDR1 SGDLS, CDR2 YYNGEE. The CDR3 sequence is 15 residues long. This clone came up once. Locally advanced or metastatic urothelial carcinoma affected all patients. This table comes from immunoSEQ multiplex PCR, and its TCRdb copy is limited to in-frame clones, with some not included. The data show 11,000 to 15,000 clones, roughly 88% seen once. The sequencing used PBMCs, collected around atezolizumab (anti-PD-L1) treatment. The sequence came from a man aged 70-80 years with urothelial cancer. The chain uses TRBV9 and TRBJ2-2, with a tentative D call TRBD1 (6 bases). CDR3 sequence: CASSQGQSGTGELFF. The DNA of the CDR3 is TGTGCCAGCAGCCAAGGACAGTCCGGCACCGGGGAGCTGTTTTTT.